Each of the 21 T cell receptor beta chains below was sequenced from the same sample in a study of post-analysis software for immune sequencing data. Study-level findings and limits: In patients, four to six TRBV segments were more frequent than in controls, with TRBV5-6, TRBV5-1 and TRBV20-1 among them.

The TCR beta cDNA libraries carried unique molecular identifiers. TCRdb reprocessed the PCR reads with MiXCR, giving one entry per CDR3 protein. Of 450,000 to 700,000 distinct CDR3 sequences listed, around 40% are singletons. Antigens for these TCRs are unknown. Sequenced material: blood. The source of these receptors is a girl aged 5-17 years with multiple sclerosis.

The CDR3 region is CASSQLRGGEYGYTF. The CDR3, as DNA: TGTGCCAGCAGCCAATTAAGGGGTGGCGAGTATGGCTACACCTTC. The chain joins TRBV3-1 to TRBJ1-2; a weak D match, TRBD1 (5 bases). Germline CDR1 reads LGHDT; CDR2 reads YNNKEL (reference sequence). This CDR3 comprises 15 residues. The V end was cut by 2 bases, the J end by 5 bases, with 15 bases between.

This clonotype showed up just a few times. The chain uses TRBV12-3 or TRBV12-4 and TRBJ2-1; weak D call: TRBD1 (5 bases). CDR3 length: 12 amino acids. Trimming stripped 4 bases from V and 10 bases from J, with 11 bases between. DNA of the CDR3: TGTGCCAGCAGTTCCCCTGGGGCAGAGCAGTTCTTC. Protein product: CASSSPGAEQFF.

The chain employs TRBV6-6 and TRBJ2-1; D not certain. Germline V gene lookup returns CDR1 MNHNY and CDR2 SVGAGI (reference sequence). The V end was cut by 5 bases, the J end by 10 bases, with 15 bases between. The length of the CDR3 is 13 residues. In DNA form, the CDR3 reads TGTGCCAGCAGTGCAGATGTGTTGGGGGAGCAGTTCTTC. Its translation is CASSADVLGEQFF.

This clonotype was observed a single time. This sequence joins TRBV20-1 and TRBJ2-1, with 9 bases matching TRBD2. With V trimmed by 3 bases and J by 2 bases, 14 bases remained unmatched. The CDR3 runs to 18 residues. Germline lookup yields CDR1 DFQATT and CDR2 SNEGSKA (reference sequence). In DNA, the CDR3 is TGCAGTGCTAGGTTCTACTCTGGGGGACTAGCTCCCTACAATGAGCAGTTCTTC. It yields the protein CSARFYSGGLAPYNEQFF.

This clonotype has a handful of counts. The rearrangement joins TRBV5-1 to TRBJ2-1; 8 bases agree with TRBD2. In germline, CDR1 is SGHRS, CDR2 YFSETQ. This CDR3 spans 15 amino acids. Trimming cost V 0 bases and J 9 bases; bases outside gene matches: 8. The CDR3 region is CASSLVGGGPGEQFF. The DNA for the CDR3 is TGCGCCAGCAGCTTGGTCGGCGGGGGGCCGGGTGAGCAGTTCTTC.

About this clonotype: At one end the junction does not follow the germline gene, possibly because of a read error. The rearrangement links TRBV20-1 to TRBJ1-1; maybe TRBD1 (6 bases). The CDR3 totals 12 residues. Germline CDR1 DFQATT, CDR2 SNEGSKA (reference sequence). CDR3 nucleotides: TGTCTGGGCAGGGGAAGAAACACTGAAGCTTTCTTT. Its translation: CLGRGRNTEAFF.

CDR3 nucleotide sequence: TGTGCCAGCAGCTCGATTCTCTTAGCGGGAGGAACGGTCAATGAGCAGTTCTTC. This translates into CASSSILLAGGTVNEQFF. The chain joins TRBV11-2 to TRBJ2-1; 10 bases are shared with TRBD2. The CDR3 extends over 18 amino acids. CDR1 is SGHAT and CDR2 is FQNNGV in the germline V gene. V dropped 4 bases and J dropped 6; count of bases not matched to a gene: 15. Using reference TRBV11-2 and TRBJ2-1 for the parts outside the CDR3, the full variable domain is EAGVAQSPRYKIIEKRQSVAFWCNPISGHATLYWYQQILGQGPKLLIQFQNNGVVDDSQLPKDRFSAERLKGVDSTLKIQPAKLEDSAVYLCASSSILLAGGTVNEQFFGPGTRLTVL.

The chain employs TRBV7-2 and TRBJ2-7, with D tentatively TRBD2 (7 bases). Per germline, CDR1 SGHTA and CDR2 FQGNSA. The CDR3 consists of 16 residues. Trimming cost V 5 bases and J 2 bases, with 19 bases left between them. CDR3 region: CASSPRVRGGPYEQYF. The DNA of the CDR3 is TGTGCCAGCAGCCCCCGGGTTAGGGGGGGCCCCTACGAGCAGTACTTC.

The chain uses TRBV28 and TRBJ2-1; D possibly corresponds to TRBD2 (5 bases). The length of the CDR3 is 16 residues. From germline, CDR1 is MDHEN and CDR2 SYDVKM. The V end lost 6 bases, the J end lost 2 bases, and 17 bases lay between the germline ends. The CDR3 bases are TGTGCCAGCAGAGTTCCCTTTAGCGCACCCTACAATGAGCAGTTCTTC. This sequence encodes CASRVPFSAPYNEQFF.

The rearrangement joins TRBV24-1 to TRBJ2-1; 10 bases line up with TRBD2. This CDR3 has 15 residues. Germline CDR1 reads KGHDR; CDR2 reads SFDVKD. With V trimmed by 6 bases and J by 1 base, 2 bases remained unmatched. The CDR3 protein is CATSWTSGSYNEQFF. The CDR3 DNA reads as TGTGCCACCAGTTGGACTAGCGGATCCTACAATGAGCAGTTCTTC.

This clonotype occurred a few times. This chain joins TRBV10-3 and TRBJ2-5; 15 bases are a match to TRBD2. The V gene's germline CDR1 is ENHRY and CDR2 SYGVKD. The V gene end was trimmed by 6 bases and the J gene end by 4 bases; junction bases not matched to a gene: 3. The CDR3 runs 15 residues. The CDR3 protein is CAISRTSGRGETQYF. DNA for the CDR3: TGTGCCATCAGCCGGACTAGCGGGAGGGGAGAGACCCAGTACTTC.

This clonotype was detected a few times. The chain is built from TRBV12-3 or TRBV12-4 and TRBJ2-3; 8 positions agree with TRBD2. This CDR3 has 15 amino acids. V trimming: 1 base; J trimming: 4 bases; junction bases outside the gene matches: 4. As DNA, the CDR3 is TGTGCCAGCAGTTTAGGGACTAGCAACTCAGATACGCAGTATTTT. Translating it yields CASSLGTSNSDTQYF.

This clonotype has at least ten counts. This chain uses TRBV6-2 or TRBV6-3 with TRBJ2-5; tentatively, D is TRBD2 (5 bases). CDR3 size: 13 residues. Germline assignment: CDR1 MNHEY and CDR2 SVGEGT. V lost 4 bases and J lost 3, with 9 bases in between. DNA of the CDR3: TGTGCCAGCAGTTTCGGGGTGGAAGAGACCCAGTACTTC. It encodes CASSFGVEETQYF.

The CDR3 DNA follows: TGTGCCAGCACACGGACACTCGCGGAGACCCAGTACTTC. Protein: CASTRTLAETQYF. The rearrangement joins TRBV12-3 or TRBV12-4 to TRBJ2-5; D is possibly TRBD1 (5 bases). With 7 bases removed from V and 5 bases from J, the gap between germline ends came to 14 bases. CDR3 length: 13 amino acids.

The gene calls are TRBV29-1 and TRBJ2-7, with D possibly being TRBD1 (6 bases). V was clipped by 6 bases and J by 1 base, with 16 bases between them. Per germline, CDR1 SQVTM and CDR2 ANQGSEA. This CDR3 region has 14 residues. This CDR3 reads CSVSRTAPSYEQYF. CDR3 sequence (DNA): TGCAGCGTGTCCCGGACAGCTCCTTCCTACGAGCAGTACTTC.

This sequence joins TRBV15 and TRBJ1-4; tentatively, D is TRBD1 (5 bases). The germline CDR1 and CDR2 sequences are LNHNV and YYDKDF (reference sequence). Trimming removed 5 bases from V and 0 bases from J, with 22 bases in between. This CDR3 spans 19 amino acids. DNA for the CDR3: TGTGCCACCAGCTCAGTGGGCTACGGGGGACCCTCAACTAATGAAAAACTGTTTTTT. Translated: CATSSVGYGGPSTNEKLFF. The full variable domain, with the rest looked up from reference TRBV15 and TRBJ1-4, is DAMVIQNPRYQVTQFGKPVTLSCSQTLNHNVMYWYQQKSSQAPKLLFHYYDKDFNNEADTPDNFQSRRPNTSFCFLDIRSPGLGDTAMYLCATSSVGYGGPSTNEKLFFGSGTQLSVL.

The chain employs TRBV7-2 and TRBJ2-3; 12 bases align to TRBD2. V lost 4 bases, J lost 2 bases, and 4 bases stayed unmatched. Per germline, CDR1 SGHTA and CDR2 FQGNSA. This CDR3 spans 16 amino acids. The CDR3 spells CASSSGLAGNTDTQYF. The DNA for the CDR3 is TGTGCCAGCAGCTCTGGACTAGCGGGGAACACAGATACGCAGTATTTT.

J is TRBJ1-1 and V is TRBV6-1; D remains unclear. V shed 7 bases and J shed 1 base, with 7 bases lying between them. Germline V lookup: CDR1 MNHNS, CDR2 SASEGT. The CDR3 has 12 residues. CDR3 protein: CASTTANTEAFF. The DNA for the CDR3 is TGTGCCAGCACTACAGCGAACACTGAAGCTTTCTTT.

The gene calls are TRBV6-5 and TRBJ1-2; TRBD1 matches 8 bases. Germline V CDR1 and CDR2: MNHEY, SVGAGI. The CDR3 length is 14 residues. V gave up 6 bases and J gave up 7 bases; unmatched junction bases: 10. The CDR3 DNA is TGTGCCAGCAGCCTCGACAGGGGAGGAGGTGGCTACACCTTC. Protein: CASSLDRGGGGYTF.

This clonotype has just a few counts. The chain carries TRBV12-3 or TRBV12-4 and TRBJ2-4; no reliable D call. The J call may be incorrect, as the DNA end agrees better with TRBJ2-7. CDR3 length equals 14 residues. The CDR3 reads CASSLDLRGHEQYF. CDR3 nucleotide sequence: TGTGCCAGCAGTTTAGATTTAAGAGGTCACGAGCAGTACTTC.

The CDR3 protein is CSVAGLYSYEQYF. The CDR3, as DNA: TGCAGCGTTGCGGGACTCTACTCGTACGAGCAGTACTTC. The chain recombines TRBV29-1 with TRBJ2-7; a possible D gene is TRBD2 (6 bases). The CDR3 is made up of 13 amino acids. The V and J ends lost 4 bases and 4 bases respectively, with 14 bases between them. Per germline, CDR1 SQVTM and CDR2 ANQGSEA.